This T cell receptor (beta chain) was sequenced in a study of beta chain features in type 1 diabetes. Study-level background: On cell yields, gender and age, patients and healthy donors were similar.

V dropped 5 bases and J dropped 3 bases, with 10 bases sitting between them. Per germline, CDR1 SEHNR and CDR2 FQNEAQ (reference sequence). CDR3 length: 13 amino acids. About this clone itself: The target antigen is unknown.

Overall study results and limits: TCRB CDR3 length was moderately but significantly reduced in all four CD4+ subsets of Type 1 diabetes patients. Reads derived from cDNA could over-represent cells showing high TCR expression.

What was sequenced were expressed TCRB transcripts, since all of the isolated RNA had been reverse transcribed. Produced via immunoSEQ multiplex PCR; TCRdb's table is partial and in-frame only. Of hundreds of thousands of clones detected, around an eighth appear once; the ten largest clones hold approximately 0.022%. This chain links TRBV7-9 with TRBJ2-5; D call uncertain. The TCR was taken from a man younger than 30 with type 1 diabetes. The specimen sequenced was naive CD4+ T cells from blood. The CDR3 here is CASSLDLKETQYF. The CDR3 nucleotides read TGTGCCAGCAGCCTGGACCTAAAAGAGACCCAGTACTTC.